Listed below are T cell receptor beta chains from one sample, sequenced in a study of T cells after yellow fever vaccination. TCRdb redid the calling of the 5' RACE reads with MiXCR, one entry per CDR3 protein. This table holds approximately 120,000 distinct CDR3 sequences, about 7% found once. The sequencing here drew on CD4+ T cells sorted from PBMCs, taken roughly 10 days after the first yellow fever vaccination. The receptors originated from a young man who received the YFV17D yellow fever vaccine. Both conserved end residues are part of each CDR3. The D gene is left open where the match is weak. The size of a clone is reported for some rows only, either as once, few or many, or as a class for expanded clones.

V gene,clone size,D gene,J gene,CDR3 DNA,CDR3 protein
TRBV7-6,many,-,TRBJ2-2,TGTGCCAGCAGCTTAGATCGGGGTGCGAACACCGGGGAGCTGTTTTTT,CASSLDRGANTGELFF
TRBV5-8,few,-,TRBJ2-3,TGTGCCAGCAGCGGGGGGACAGCCCCAGCTACGCAGTATTTT,CASSGGTAPATQYF
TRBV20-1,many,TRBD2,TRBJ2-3,TGCAGTGCTAGACCGGTGCTAGCGGGGAACACAGATACGCAGTATTTT,CSARPVLAGNTDTQYF
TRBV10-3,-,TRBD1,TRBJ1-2,TGTGCCATCAGTGAGGGGACAGGGACAGGAGGCTACACCTTC,CAISEGTGTGGYTF
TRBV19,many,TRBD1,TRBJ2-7,TGTGCCAGTAGTTCCGGGACAGGGGGTTCTTACGAGCAGTACTTC,CASSSGTGGSYEQYF
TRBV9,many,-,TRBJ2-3,TGTGCCAGCAGCGTAGAAGGGAAACGCACAGATACGCAGTATTTT,CASSVEGKRTDTQYF
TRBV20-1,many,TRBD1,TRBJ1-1,TGCAGCCAGACAGGGTGGACTGAAGCTTTCTTT,CSQTGWTEAFF
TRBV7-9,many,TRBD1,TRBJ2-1,TGTGCCAGCAGCTTAGCGGCCGGGACAGGCCCCTATGTCTTCTTC,CASSLAAGTGPYVFF
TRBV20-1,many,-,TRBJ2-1,TGCAGTGCCCAGGACGGTCGGTCCGAGTTCTTC,CSAQDGRSEFF
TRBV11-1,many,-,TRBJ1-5,TGTGCCAGCAGCTTATTCCCCGGGCCCGCGGGATATAGCAATCAGCCCCAGCATTTT,CASSLFPGPAGYSNQPQHF
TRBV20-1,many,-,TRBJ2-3,TGCAGTGCTAGAGATCGTGGGGGAAGAGATACGCAGTATTTT,CSARDRGGRDTQYF
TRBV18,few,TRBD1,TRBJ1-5,TGTGCCAGCTCTCCCGGGGCGACAGGGGGCAATCAGCCCCAGCATTTT,CASSPGATGGNQPQHF
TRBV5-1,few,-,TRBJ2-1,TGCGCCAGCAACAGTCAGGGGTACTCCTACAATGAGCAGTTCTTC,CASNSQGYSYNEQFF
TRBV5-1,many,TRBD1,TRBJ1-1,TGCGCCAGCAGCCCCGACAGGGGAGGAGTCACTGAAGCTTTCTTT,CASSPDRGGVTEAFF
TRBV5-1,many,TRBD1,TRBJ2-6,TGCGCCAGCAGCGAGACAGGGCTCGGGGCCAACGTCCTGACTTTC,CASSETGLGANVLTF
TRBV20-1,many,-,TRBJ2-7,TGCAGTGTAGAATCGACAGGCTACGAGCAGTACTTC,CSVESTGYEQYF
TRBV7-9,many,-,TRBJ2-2,TGTGCCAGCAGCCCCCCGAAGTTGGGAAGGCCGTTCGGGGAGCTGTTTTTT,CASSPPKLGRPFGELFF
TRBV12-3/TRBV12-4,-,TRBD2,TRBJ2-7,TGTGCCAGCACCTGGGGGGGGGGCGAGCAGTACTTC,CASTWGGGEQYF
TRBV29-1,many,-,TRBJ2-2,TGCAGCGTCCGCACCAACTCCGGGGAGCTGTTTTTT,CSVRTNSGELFF
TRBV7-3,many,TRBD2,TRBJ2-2,TGTGCCAGCAGCTTACTCGGGGGGGCTATCGGGGAGCTGTTTTTT,CASSLLGGAIGELFF
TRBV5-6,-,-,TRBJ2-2,TGTGCCAGCAGCAAGGACCTTAACACCGGGGAGCTGTTTTTT,CASSKDLNTGELFF
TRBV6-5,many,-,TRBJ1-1,TGTGCCGCAGGGAGTGGCACTGAAGCTTTCTTT,CAAGSGTEAFF